Each of the 15 T cell receptor beta chains below was sequenced from the same sample in a study of blood T cells in healthy people across ages. Primers used in a second PCR of roughly 6 to 12 cycles were a sample-barcoded 5' primer and a J-beta primer mix. Using its own MiXCR run on the 5' RACE reads, TCRdb lists one record per CDR3 protein. Of under 1,000,000 distinct CDR3 sequences in the sample, roughly 40% were seen once. Sample: blood. The source is a young man in good health.

This clonotype was observed many times. The rearrangement joins TRBV27 to TRBJ1-2; D gene uncertain. This CDR3 has 14 residues. Between the trimmed V and J ends, which lost 4 bases and 4 bases, there was a span of 13 bases. Germline V CDR1 and CDR2: MNHEY, SMNVEV (reference sequence). CDR3 sequence: CASSSVRLGYGYTF. CDR3 DNA sequence: TGTGCCAGCAGTTCCGTCCGACTGGGCTATGGCTACACCTTC.

As to this clonotype: One end of the junction fails to match germline, which may point to a read error. The V and J genes are TRBV11-2 and TRBJ2-1; 8 bases are a match to TRBD2. The CDR3 spans 18 residues. The germline gives CDR1 SGHAT, CDR2 FQNNGV. The CDR3 loop is CASSLAGGEQRFYNVQFF. The DNA for the CDR3 is TGTGCCAGCAGCTTAGCGGGGGGGGAACAGAGATTCTACAATGTGCAGTTCTTC.

This chain uses TRBV6-4 with TRBJ2-1, with 7 bases fitting TRBD1. The germline V gene has CDR1 MRHNA and CDR2 SNTAGT. This CDR3 region has 15 residues. J was trimmed by 3 bases and V by 3 bases; bases with no gene match: 5. The CDR3 DNA sequence: TGTGCCAGCAGTGAAAGGACAGGCGACTACAATGAGCAGTTCTTC. It encodes CASSERTGDYNEQFF.

The chain carries TRBV7-2 and TRBJ1-4; TRBD1 agrees at 8 bases. CDR1 is SGHTA and CDR2 is FQGNSA in the germline V gene. The CDR3 is 18 amino acids. Trimming took 5 bases from V and 3 from J; bases not matched to a gene: 14. DNA for the CDR3: TGTGCCAGCAGCCCACAAAGGACAGGGCGTAGCTCTAATGAAAAACTGTTTTTT. Its translation is CASSPQRTGRSSNEKLFF.

The chain joins TRBV29-1 to TRBJ1-4; no reliable D call. The germline V gene has CDR1 SQVTM and CDR2 ANQGSEA. This CDR3 comprises 11 residues. The V gene lost 6 bases and the J gene lost 5 bases, with 7 bases spanning the gap. The CDR3 DNA sequence: TGCAGCGTACTGATGAATGAAAAACTGTTTTTT. It is translated as CSVLMNEKLFF.

The chain combines TRBV20-1 with TRBJ1-4; tentatively, D is TRBD1 (5 bases). Germline CDR1 reads DFQATT; CDR2 reads SNEGSKA (reference sequence). Trimming took 1 base from V and 8 from J, leaving 20 bases between them. This CDR3 spans 16 amino acids. The CDR3 DNA reads as TGCAGTGCTAGAGCGTTACCACAGGCCCTATGGGAAAAACTGTTTTTT. It yields the protein CSARALPQALWEKLFF.

As for this clonotype: It may be a read error: a sequence one base away is much more abundant. The chain is built from TRBV20-1 and TRBJ2-7, with 8 bases matching TRBD1. V was pared by 3 bases and J by 7 bases, with 2 bases of the junction left unmatched. The CDR3 extends over 11 amino acids. Per germline, CDR1 DFQATT and CDR2 SNEGSKA (reference sequence). The CDR3 DNA is TGCAGTGCTAGGGACAGGGATGAGCAGTACTTC. It is translated as CSARDRDEQYF.

The chain has TRBV7-2 and TRBJ1-5; weak D call: TRBD1 (5 bases). Germline CDR1 SGHTA, CDR2 FQGNSA. The CDR3 loop spans 15 amino acids. Trimming stripped 4 bases from V and 3 bases from J, with 13 bases between. In DNA, the CDR3 is TGTGCCAGCAGCTCGGGAGGGGCCCCCAATCAGCCCCAGCATTTT. It yields the protein CASSSGGAPNQPQHF.

The chain couples TRBV6-6 to TRBJ1-6; D not certain. CDR1 and CDR2 (germline): MNHNY, SVGAGI (reference sequence). This CDR3 comprises 10 residues. V was shortened by 6 bases and J by 12 bases, with 6 bases between the two germline ends. CDR3 in amino acids: CASSSGPLHF. In nucleotides, the CDR3 is TGTGCCAGCAGCAGTGGACCCCTCCACTTT.

The table lists this clonotype with a few counts. The chain has TRBV20-1 and TRBJ1-1, with D unresolved. The germline gives CDR1 DFQATT, CDR2 SNEGSKA (reference sequence). V dropped 6 bases and J dropped 2 bases, with 4 bases sitting between them. CDR3 length: 10 amino acids. CDR3 protein: CSALNTEAFF. The CDR3 coding sequence is TGCAGTGCCCTCAACACTGAAGCTTTCTTT.

Details on this clonotype: A much larger clone is a single base away; this may be a read error. The chain links TRBV6-2 or TRBV6-3 to TRBJ2-7; D is uncertain. Germline V CDR1 and CDR2: MNHEY, SVGEGT. V dropped 6 bases and J dropped 2 bases, with 17 bases sitting between them. There are 15 residues in the CDR3. In nucleotides, the CDR3 is TGTGCCAGCAGCCCTCTAGACGGCGGAGCCTACGAGCAGTACTTC. This encodes CASSPLDGGAYEQYF.

This clonotype was counted many times. The chain has TRBV4-3 and TRBJ1-1; 7 nucleotides match TRBD1. Germline CDR1 is LGHNA and CDR2 is YSLEER. V dropped 5 bases and J dropped 2; count of bases not matched to a gene: 5. This CDR3 has 14 amino acids. In nucleotides, the CDR3 is TGCGCCAGCAGCATGGACAGGACTAACACTGAAGCTTTCTTT. As protein: CASSMDRTNTEAFF.

The chain combines TRBV7-8 with TRBJ2-1; TRBD1 might be the D (7 bases). CDR3 length: 18 amino acids. V was pared by 4 bases and J by 6 bases, with 25 bases between. Germline V CDR1 and CDR2: SGHVS, FQNEAQ. Here the CDR3 reads CASSSQGVGGAGSNEQFF. CDR3 DNA: TGTGCCAGCAGCTCACAAGGTGTAGGGGGCGCCGGGAGCAATGAGCAGTTCTTC.

The DNA for the CDR3 is TGTGCCAGCAGTTCCCGGGACAGGATCGCAACTAATGAAAAACTGTTTTTT. This codes for CASSSRDRIATNEKLFF. The rearrangement uses TRBV12-3 or TRBV12-4 and TRBJ1-4; TRBD1 matches 8 bases. The CDR3 extends over 17 amino acids. The V segment lost 4 bases and the J segment 0 bases; nucleotides outside the gene matches: 7.

This clonotype showed up just a few times. The rearrangement links TRBV20-1 to TRBJ2-1; a possible D gene is TRBD1 (6 bases). Germline CDR1 DFQATT, CDR2 SNEGSKA (reference sequence). The CDR3 is 14 amino acids. Trimming removed 5 bases at V and 5 bases at J, with 16 bases between. The CDR3 sequence is CSAAGTRGDNEQFF. The CDR3 region has the DNA TGCAGTGCTGCTGGGACAAGAGGGGACAATGAGCAGTTCTTC.